One T cell receptor (beta chain) is described in this entry. Its specificity is not known. The read ends 3 residues early relative to the CDR3; the germline J gene fills the gap. Generated by immunoSEQ multiplex PCR, the TCRdb table keeps only in-frame clones and is missing some. The sample totals under 30,000 clones. This record comes from a study of TET2 disruption in CD19-targeted CAR T cells. CDR1 SGHVS and CDR2 FNYEAQ come from the germline V gene. This CDR3 is 15 amino acids long. Noted treatment: autologous CTL019 cells: CD19 CAR with 4-1BB and CD3 zeta domains. A CD19 CAR with TCR zeta and 4-1BB domains was used.

This specimen was CD8- CAR+ T cells sorted from cultured blood T cells, taken for CD19 CAR T cell therapy. Sample subset: CD8-negative CAR-positive T cells from the infusion product. The rearrangement joins TRBV7-6 to TRBJ1-2; TRBD1 is a possible D gene (6 bases). The source of this sequence is a man in his 70s with chronic lymphocytic leukemia. CDR3 DNA (partial): TGTGCCAGCAGCTCTGGGGGGGCAACCTACAATGAC. Its translation is CASSSGGATYND. In full, the CDR3 reads CASSSGGATYNDYTF.